This T cell receptor beta chain emerged from a study of blood T cell repertoires in COVID-19. Study-wide context: Sources were T cells, B-cell-depleted T cells, or PBMCs; the material itself was cDNA or gDNA.

Germline V gives CDR1 MDHEN, CDR2 SYDVKM. This CDR3 has 12 amino acids. The V and J ends lost 3 bases and 8 bases respectively, with 10 bases between them. TCRdb keeps only in-frame clones here, not all; method: immunoSEQ multiplex PCR. The sample includes approximately 210,000 clones, approximately 88% of them seen just once. Residents of about two dozen US areas, aged about 18 to 95 years, made up the participants. Participant-reported clinical history was the basis for cohort assignment. Recovery among Cohort 3 donors was established by two negative PCRs, clearance, or symptom resolution. The sequenced sample was PBMCs or T cells enriched from blood (not recorded which). The receptor's source is a woman aged 18-29 years who had recovered from COVID-19. The chain joins TRBV28 to TRBJ1-2, with D hard to call. The CDR3 DNA sequence: TGTGCCAGCAGTTTTCAAAACATGGGCTACACCTTC. Encoded protein: CASSFQNMGYTF.